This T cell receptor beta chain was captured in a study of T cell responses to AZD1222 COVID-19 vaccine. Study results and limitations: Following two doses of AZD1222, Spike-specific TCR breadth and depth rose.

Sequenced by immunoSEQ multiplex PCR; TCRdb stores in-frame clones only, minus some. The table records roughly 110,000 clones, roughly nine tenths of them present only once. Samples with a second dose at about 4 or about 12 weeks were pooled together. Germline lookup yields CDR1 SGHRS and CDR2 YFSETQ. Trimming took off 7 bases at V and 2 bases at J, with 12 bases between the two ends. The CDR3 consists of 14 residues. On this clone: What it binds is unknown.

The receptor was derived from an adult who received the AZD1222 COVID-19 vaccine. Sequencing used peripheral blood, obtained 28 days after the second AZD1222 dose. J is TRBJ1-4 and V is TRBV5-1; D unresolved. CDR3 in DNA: TGCGCCAGCGGGTGGAGTTCGACTAATGAAAAACTGTTTTTT. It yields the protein CASGWSSTNEKLFF.